The present entry profiles one TCR beta chain with its context. Its matching antigen is unknown. It is likely a read error, because the conserved phenylalanine at the end of the CDR3 is missing. The data originate from a study of beta chain features in type 1 diabetes. At the level of the study: No patient-donor differences in age, gender, total cells or subset yield.

Trimming pared 1 base from V and 4 bases from J, leaving 13 bases between. The CDR3 has 14 amino acids. Germline V gives CDR1 SQVTM, CDR2 ANQGSEA. cDNA synthesis used the whole RNA isolate, giving expressed TCRB sequences. The assay was immunoSEQ multiplex PCR, and TCRdb's table has in-frame clones only and misses some. The sample yields some 660,000 clones, more than 13% seen once. Study results and limitations: Patients with Type 1 diabetes showed moderately but significantly shorter TCRB CDR3s in all four CD4+ subsets.

The sample comprised naive CD4+ T cells from blood. The clonotype comes from a man aged 18 to 30 with type 1 diabetes. The rearrangement joins TRBV29-1 to TRBJ1-2; no definite D call. The DNA for the CDR3 is TGCAGCGTTGAAGTCCGGGCGTTGGGCTATGGCTACACCTCC. It encodes CSVEVRALGYGYTS.